This T cell receptor (beta chain) was captured by sequencing in a study of blood T cells in healthy people across ages. Sample-barcoded 5' priming and a J-beta primer mix drove a second PCR of 7 to 11 cycles. MiXCR, applied by TCRdb to the 5' RACE reads, yields one record per CDR3 protein. This sample has approximately 600,000 distinct CDR3 sequences; roughly three fifths occur once, and the top ten carry 30% to 40%. The ends lost 4 bases at V and 6 bases at J; junction bases unmatched: 6. Germline CDR1 reads SGHAT; CDR2 reads FQNNGV. This CDR3 has 14 amino acids. Sequencing used blood. The sequence derives from a man between 60 and 75 years old in good health. The rearrangement joins TRBV11-2 to TRBJ2-1; 7 nucleotides match TRBD1. In DNA form, the CDR3 reads TGTGCCAGCAGCTCTCCGACAGGGATCAATGAGCAGTTCTTC. It specifies CASSSPTGINEQFF.